These 2 T cell receptor beta chains came from one sample sequenced in a study of cytomegalovirus exposure and HLA in healthy donors. Sequenced by immunoSEQ multiplex PCR; TCRdb stores in-frame clones only, minus some. This table has around 60,000 clones, roughly 94% appearing once. The specimen was PBMCs. All receptors derive from a woman in her late teens or twenties in good health and CMV-seropositive.

The rearrangement uses TRBV6-1 and TRBJ1-4; D gene ambiguous. Germline V gene data show CDR1 as MNHNS and CDR2 as SASEGT. This CDR3 region has 13 residues. The germline V and J ends were trimmed by 1 base and 6 bases, with 6 bases remaining between them. The CDR3 DNA reads TGTGCCAGCAGTGAAGGGAGTTATGAAAAACTGTTTTTT. This gives the protein CASSEGSYEKLFF.

The count of this clone is one. The chain uses TRBV7-3 and TRBJ1-1; TRBD1 might be the D (6 bases). Germline V gene lookup returns CDR1 SGHTA and CDR2 FQGTGA. The CDR3 runs to 13 residues. Trimming removed 5 bases at V and 1 base at J, with 8 bases between. The chain's CDR3 is CASSGQPNTEAFF. The CDR3 DNA is TGTGCCAGCAGCGGACAGCCGAACACTGAAGCTTTCTTT.